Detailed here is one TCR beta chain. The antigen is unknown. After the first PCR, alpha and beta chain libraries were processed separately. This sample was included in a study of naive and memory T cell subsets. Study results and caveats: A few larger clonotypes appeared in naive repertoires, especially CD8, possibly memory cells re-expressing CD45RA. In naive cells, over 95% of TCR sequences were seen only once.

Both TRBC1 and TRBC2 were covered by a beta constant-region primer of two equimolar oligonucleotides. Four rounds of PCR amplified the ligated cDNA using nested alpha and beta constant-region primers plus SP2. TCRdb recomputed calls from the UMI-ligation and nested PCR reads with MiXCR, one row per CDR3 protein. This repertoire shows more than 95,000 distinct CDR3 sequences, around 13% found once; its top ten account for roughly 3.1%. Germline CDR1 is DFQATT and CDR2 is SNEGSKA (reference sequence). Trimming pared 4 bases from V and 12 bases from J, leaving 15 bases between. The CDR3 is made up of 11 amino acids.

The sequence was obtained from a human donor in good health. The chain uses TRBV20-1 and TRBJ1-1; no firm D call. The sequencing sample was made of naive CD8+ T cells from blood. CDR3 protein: CSATLAGLTFF. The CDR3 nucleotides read TGCAGTGCTACCCTGGCCGGGTTGACTTTCTTT.